This T cell receptor (beta chain) is from a study of cytomegalovirus exposure and HLA in healthy donors. The PCR employed 60 Vbeta primers together with 13 Jbeta primers. Assay used: immunoSEQ multiplex PCR; TCRdb lists only in-frame clones, some missing. The sample includes 150,000 to 200,000 clones, approximately 84% of them seen just once. Each donor was healthy, and each was a bone marrow donor. CDR3 size: 19 residues. The rearrangement links TRBV1 to TRBJ2-6; the DNA was not compared with TRBD2, the D call given in the table. TRBV1 is reported as a pseudogene. This clonotype was sampled from a girl aged 10 to 17 in good health and CMV-seropositive. The sample was PBMCs. CDR3 sequence (DNA): TGCACCAGCAGCCCATCAGATACGGGGAACTCTGTAAGGGCCAACGTCCTGACTTTC. As protein: CTSSPSDTGNSVRANVLTF.